One sample yielded the 26 T cell receptor beta chains listed below, sequenced in a study of identical twins. MiXCR was run by TCRdb on the 5' RACE reads, yielding one entry per CDR3 protein. The sample shows some 1,600,000 distinct CDR3 sequences, around a third of them seen only once. Source material: cord blood. These receptor sequences come from a newborn girl in good health.

CDR3 coding DNA: TGTGCCAGCAGCTTAGTCTTTGGACTAGCGGCCCTCTCCTACGAGCAGTACTTC. Amino acids: CASSLVFGLAALSYEQYF. The gene calls are TRBV11-2 and TRBJ2-7; 10 nucleotides align to TRBD2. Germline assignment: CDR1 SGHAT and CDR2 FQNNGV. The length of the CDR3 is 18 residues. V was clipped by 1 base and J by 0 bases; unmatched bases: 9. Complete variable domain (other parts from reference TRBV11-2 and TRBJ2-7): EAGVAQSPRYKIIEKRQSVAFWCNPISGHATLYWYQQILGQGPKLLIQFQNNGVVDDSQLPKDRFSAERLKGVDSTLKIQPAKLEDSAVYLCASSLVFGLAALSYEQYFGPGTRLTVT.

J is TRBJ2-2 and V is TRBV5-1; D is possibly TRBD1 or TRBD2 (5 bases each). This CDR3 region has 15 residues. V lost 1 base and J lost 3, with 10 bases in between. Per the germline V gene, CDR1 is SGHRS and CDR2 is YFSETQ. The CDR3 DNA sequence: TGCGCCAGCAGCTTGCGGGACCCTTACACCGGGGAGCTGTTTTTT. Protein: CASSLRDPYTGELFF.

This chain joins TRBV5-1 and TRBJ1-2, with D perhaps matching TRBD1 (5 bases). The germline V and J ends were trimmed by 2 bases and 7 bases, with 12 bases remaining between them. This CDR3 is built from 13 residues. CDR1 and CDR2 (germline): SGHRS, YFSETQ. CDR3 protein: CASSFREGIGYTF. CDR3 coding DNA: TGCGCCAGCAGCTTCCGTGAGGGGATTGGCTACACCTTC.

The chain is built from TRBV6-2 or TRBV6-3 and TRBJ2-3; 8 nucleotides align to TRBD2. The V and J ends lost 2 bases and 15 bases, in that order; junction bases with no gene match: 7. Germline CDR1 MNHEY, CDR2 SVGEGT. This CDR3 region has 12 residues. The CDR3 DNA follows: TGTGCCAGCAGTTACGCCGGGACTAGAGGATATTTT. Protein sequence: CASSYAGTRGYF.

The V gene is TRBV28, the J gene TRBJ2-4; D may be TRBD1 or TRBD2 (6 bases each). The end of the DNA aligns better with TRBJ2-7, so the J call may be wrong. Looked up from germline, CDR1 is MDHEN and CDR2 is SYDVKM. The CDR3 is 15 amino acids. CDR3 coding DNA: TGTGCCAGCAGTTCCACGGGGGCGACCCTCTACGAGCAGTACTTC. It yields the protein CASSSTGATLYEQYF.

A word on this clonotype: The junction departs from the called germline gene at one end, perhaps through a read error. This sequence joins TRBV20-1 and TRBJ1-2; maybe TRBD1 (5 bases). The CDR3 is made up of 14 amino acids. CDR1 is DFQATT, CDR2 SNEGSKA, per germline (reference sequence). For the CDR3, the DNA is TGCAGTGTTAGAGAACGGGGCGCGGACTATGGCTACACCTTC. It translates to CSVRERGADYGYTF.

Concerning this clonotype: A much more abundant neighbour one base away suggests this may be a read error. This rearrangement joins TRBV25-1 to TRBJ2-1, with a possible D match to TRBD2 (5 bases). Trimming left V 8 bases short and J 1 base short, with 12 bases between. This CDR3 contains 14 residues. Germline CDR1 is MGHDK and CDR2 is SYGVNS. CDR3 in DNA: TGTGCCAGCGGCCCTAGCAGGTCCTACAATGAGCAGTTCTTC. Translating gives CASGPSRSYNEQFF.

V is TRBV29-1 and J is TRBJ1-2; the D is unclear. Germline CDR1 and CDR2: SQVTM and ANQGSEA. The length of the CDR3 is 13 residues. V was pared by 7 bases and J by 4 bases, with 16 bases between. CDR3 DNA sequence: TGCAGCGCACTTTCCCCGGGCTTCTATGGCTACACCTTC. This codes for CSALSPGFYGYTF.

V gene TRBV7-9 combines with J gene TRBJ2-1, with 9 bases matching TRBD2. The CDR3 contains 17 residues. V lost 5 bases, J lost 4 bases, and 12 bases stayed unmatched. CDR1 and CDR2 from the germline V gene are SEHNR and FQNEAQ (reference sequence). CDR3 sequence: CASSTPPSGKSYNEQFF. The CDR3 DNA reads TGTGCCAGCAGCACGCCCCCTAGCGGGAAGTCTTACAATGAGCAGTTCTTC.

This clonotype was seen a few times. The chain uses TRBV18 and TRBJ2-1; 8 bases line up with TRBD2. Germline CDR1 KGHSH, CDR2 LQKENI. V shed 2 bases, J shed 1 base, and the junction held 7 bases outside the gene matches. This CDR3 comprises 17 residues. CDR3 sequence: CASSPFRASGSYNEQFF. The CDR3 bases are TGTGCCAGCTCACCATTCCGGGCTAGCGGGTCCTACAATGAGCAGTTCTTC.

Concerning this clonotype itself: A much larger clone lies a single base off, so this may be a read error. The rearrangement links TRBV27 to TRBJ2-1, with 9 positions matching TRBD2. This CDR3 contains 15 residues. CDR1 MNHEY and CDR2 SMNVEV come from the germline V gene (reference sequence). This CDR3 reads CASSLTSGRHNERFF. CDR3 in DNA: TGTGCCAGCAGTTTGACAAGCGGGAGGCACAATGAGCGGTTCTTC.

This clonotype was found a few times. V gene TRBV28 combines with J gene TRBJ1-2; D gene ambiguous. CDR1 is MDHEN, CDR2 SYDVKM, per germline. This CDR3 region has 12 residues. V was pared by 7 bases and J by 4 bases, with 10 bases between. The CDR3 nucleotides read TGTGCCAGCAAGGTCGGGTCCTATGGCTACACCTTC. It codes for CASKVGSYGYTF.

V gene TRBV11-2 combines with J gene TRBJ2-5, with TRBD2 matching over 12 bases. Germline V gives CDR1 SGHAT, CDR2 FQNNGV. CDR3 length: 16 amino acids. V shed 0 bases, J shed 5 bases, and the junction held 4 bases outside the gene matches. The CDR3 is CASSLELAGGLETQYF. The CDR3 region has the DNA TGTGCCAGCAGCTTAGAGCTAGCGGGGGGGCTCGAGACCCAGTACTTC.

The rearrangement uses TRBV20-1 and TRBJ2-4; 10 bases line up with TRBD2. J lost 15 bases, V lost 6 bases, and 17 bases had no gene match. Germline CDR1 DFQATT, CDR2 SNEGSKA (reference sequence). The CDR3 is 14 amino acids. The CDR3 region is CSASQAGGAETRYF. As DNA, the CDR3 is TGCAGTGCCAGCCAAGCGGGAGGGGCAGAGACCCGGTACTTC.

With regard to this clonotype: Germline is not matched at one junction end, which may reflect a read error. This chain uses TRBV10-3 with TRBJ2-1; D remains ambiguous. The CDR3 totals 13 residues. Germline assignment: CDR1 ENHRY and CDR2 SYGVKD. The CDR3 nucleotides are TGTGCCGTCAGTGAGTCTAGCTACAATGAGCAGTTCTTC. Its protein product is CAVSESSYNEQFF.

The J gene is TRBJ2-1, the V gene TRBV4-1; perhaps TRBD2 as D (5 bases). The V gene lost 4 bases and the J gene lost 6 bases, with 13 bases spanning the gap. This CDR3 has 14 residues. The germline CDR1 and CDR2 sequences are MGHRA and YSYEKL. The DNA for the CDR3 is TGCGCCAGCAGCCCCCGATTCGCGGGCAATGAGCAGTTCTTC. Its protein product is CASSPRFAGNEQFF.

The V call is TRBV20-1, the J call TRBJ1-5; D is perhaps TRBD1 (6 bases). V was clipped by 5 bases and J by 2 bases, with 13 bases between them. The length of the CDR3 is 14 residues. The germline CDR1 and CDR2 sequences are DFQATT and SNEGSKA (reference sequence). In nucleotides, the CDR3 is TGCAGTGCTCAGGGGAACCTGGGCAATCAGCCCCAGCATTTT. Amino acids: CSAQGNLGNQPQHF.

In this sample, this clonotype turned up a few times. This chain connects TRBV6-5 to TRBJ2-1, with 8 positions matching TRBD2. Germline V gives CDR1 MNHEY, CDR2 SVGAGI. This CDR3 has 18 residues. V shed 2 bases, J shed 5 bases, and the junction held 14 bases outside the gene matches. The CDR3 sequence is CASSYDVPGRATNNEQFF. CDR3 coding DNA: TGTGCCAGCAGTTACGACGTTCCCGGGAGGGCCACTAACAATGAGCAGTTCTTC.

The chain carries TRBV28 and TRBJ2-5, with TRBD1 matching over 7 bases. After removal of 3 bases from V and 11 bases from J, the junction contained 15 bases not matched to a gene. Germline values: CDR1 MDHEN, CDR2 SYDVKM. The CDR3 contains 15 residues. In DNA form, the CDR3 reads TGTGCCAGCAGTTTGTGGGACAGAACCTACAATGAGCAGTACTTC. Protein sequence: CASSLWDRTYNEQYF.

This clonotype has a handful of counts. This chain uses TRBV6-6 with TRBJ1-5, with D tentatively TRBD1 (6 bases). Germline lookup yields CDR1 MNHNY and CDR2 SVGAGI (reference sequence). The CDR3 has 15 residues. V gave up 8 bases and J gave up 4 bases, with 18 bases separating them. CDR3 loop: CASVLSDRINQPQHF. The CDR3 bases are TGTGCCAGCGTTCTCTCAGACAGGATAAATCAGCCCCAGCATTTT.

The chain is built from TRBV4-2 and TRBJ2-5; 11 positions match TRBD2. CDR3 length equals 16 residues. The germline V gene encodes CDR1 LGHNA and CDR2 YNFKEQ. V lost 5 bases and J lost 1; bases outside the gene matches: 6. In DNA form, the CDR3 reads TGTGCCAGCAGCTATCATGGGACTAGCGGCCAAGAGACCCAGTACTTC. Translated: CASSYHGTSGQETQYF.

The chain combines TRBV5-1 with TRBJ1-1; no definite D call. V lost 7 bases and J lost 0, with 13 bases in between. The CDR3 loop spans 14 amino acids. Germline V gene sequence: CDR1 SGHRS, CDR2 YFSETQ. CDR3 DNA: TGCGCCAGCGGTCGTCCGGGAGTGAACACTGAAGCTTTCTTT. This gives the protein CASGRPGVNTEAFF.

This clonotype was counted ten times or more. The V gene is TRBV29-1, the J gene TRBJ2-7; no clear D. Germline V lookup: CDR1 SQVTM, CDR2 ANQGSEA. The CDR3 consists of 14 residues. Trimming stripped 4 bases from V and 6 bases from J, with 19 bases between. The CDR3 DNA follows: TGCAGCGTTGCCCCTCGGTTGTCGTCAGGCGAGCAGTACTTC. It is translated as CSVAPRLSSGEQYF.

The chain recombines TRBV4-1 with TRBJ1-4; D is uncertain. Germline lookup yields CDR1 MGHRA and CDR2 YSYEKL. This CDR3 has 13 residues. Trimming pared 6 bases from V and 7 bases from J, leaving 12 bases between. CDR3 sequence (DNA): TGCGCCAGCAGTCGGACTCCCACTGAAAAACTGTTTTTT. It specifies CASSRTPTEKLFF.

This chain links TRBV5-1 with TRBJ1-2; a weak D match, TRBD1 (5 bases). The germline gives CDR1 SGHRS, CDR2 YFSETQ. This CDR3 contains 13 residues. V lost 4 bases and J 4 bases, leaving 11 bases between the germline ends. CDR3 DNA: TGCGCCAGCAGCCCTCATGACAGCTATGGCTACACCTTC. Amino acids: CASSPHDSYGYTF.

A few counts support this clonotype. The chain uses TRBV20-1 and TRBJ1-2, with D possibly being TRBD1 (6 bases). This CDR3 is built from 11 residues. V was cut by 8 bases and J by 7 bases, with 14 bases left in between. Germline lookup yields CDR1 DFQATT and CDR2 SNEGSKA (reference sequence). This chain's CDR3 is CSTGTRSGYTF. In DNA, the CDR3 is TGCAGTACAGGGACGAGGAGTGGCTACACCTTC.